This T cell receptor beta chain comes out of a study of blood T cell repertoires in COVID-19. Method: immunoSEQ multiplex PCR; TCRdb's copy keeps in-frame clones and lacks some. This sample has around 220,000 clones, with 88% found just once. Per the germline V gene, CDR1 is LGHNA and CDR2 is YSLEER. Trimming took off 0 bases at V and 3 bases at J, with 15 bases between the two ends. The CDR3 totals 17 residues. This clonotype originated in a middle-aged woman who had recovered from COVID-19. The rearrangement links TRBV4-3 to TRBJ1-5; D possibly corresponds to TRBD1 (5 bases). Material for sequencing was peripheral blood. The CDR3 sequence: CASSQDYQGRDNQPQHF. The CDR3 DNA sequence: TGCGCCAGCAGCCAAGATTATCAGGGTCGCGACAATCAGCCCCAGCATTTT.